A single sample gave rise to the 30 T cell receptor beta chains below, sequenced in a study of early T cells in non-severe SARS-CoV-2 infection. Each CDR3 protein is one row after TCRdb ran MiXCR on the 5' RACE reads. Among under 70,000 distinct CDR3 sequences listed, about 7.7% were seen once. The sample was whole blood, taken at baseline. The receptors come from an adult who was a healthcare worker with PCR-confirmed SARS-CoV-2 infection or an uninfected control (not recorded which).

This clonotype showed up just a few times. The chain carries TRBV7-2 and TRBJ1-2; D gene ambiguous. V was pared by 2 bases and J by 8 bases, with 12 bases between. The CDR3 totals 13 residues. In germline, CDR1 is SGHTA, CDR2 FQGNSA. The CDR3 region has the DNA TGTGCCAGCAGCTTATCCGGCTCTCTCGGCTACACCTTC. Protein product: CASSLSGSLGYTF.

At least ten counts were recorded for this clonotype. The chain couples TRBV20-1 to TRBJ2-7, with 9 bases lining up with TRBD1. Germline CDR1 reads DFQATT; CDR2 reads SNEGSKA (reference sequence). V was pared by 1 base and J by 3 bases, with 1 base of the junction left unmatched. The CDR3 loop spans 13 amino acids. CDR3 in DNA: TGCAGTGCTAGAGGGGACAGGGACTACGAGCAGTACTTC. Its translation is CSARGDRDYEQYF.

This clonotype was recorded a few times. CDR3 sequence: CASSLAMRASNTGELFF. Written as DNA, the CDR3 is TGTGCCAGCAGCTTAGCGATGAGAGCCTCGAACACCGGGGAGCTGTTTTTT. The V call is TRBV7-9, the J call TRBJ2-2; D unclear. Trimming shortened V by 0 bases and J by 0 bases, and 11 bases separated the two germline ends. This CDR3 is 17 amino acids long. Germline V lookup: CDR1 SEHNR, CDR2 FQNEAQ (reference sequence).

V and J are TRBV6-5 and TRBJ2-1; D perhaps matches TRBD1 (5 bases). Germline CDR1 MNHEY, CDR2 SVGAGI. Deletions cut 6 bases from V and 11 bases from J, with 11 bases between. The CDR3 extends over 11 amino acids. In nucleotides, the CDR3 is TGTGCCAGCAGCAACGACAGAAAGCAGTTCTTC. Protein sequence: CASSNDRKQFF.

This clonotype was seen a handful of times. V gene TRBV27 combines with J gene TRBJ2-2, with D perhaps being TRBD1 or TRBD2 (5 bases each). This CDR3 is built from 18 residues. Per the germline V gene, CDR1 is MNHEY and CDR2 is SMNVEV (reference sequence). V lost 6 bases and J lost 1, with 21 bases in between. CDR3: CASRVKIRDGRNTGELFF. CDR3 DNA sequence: TGTGCCAGCAGAGTAAAAATCCGGGACGGACGGAACACCGGGGAGCTGTTTTTT.

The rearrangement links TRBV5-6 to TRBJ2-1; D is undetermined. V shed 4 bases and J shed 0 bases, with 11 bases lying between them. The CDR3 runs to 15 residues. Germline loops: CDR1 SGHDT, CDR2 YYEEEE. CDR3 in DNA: TGTGCCAGCAGCCGGCGGCAGAGCTCCTACAATGAGCAGTTCTTC. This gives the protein CASSRRQSSYNEQFF.

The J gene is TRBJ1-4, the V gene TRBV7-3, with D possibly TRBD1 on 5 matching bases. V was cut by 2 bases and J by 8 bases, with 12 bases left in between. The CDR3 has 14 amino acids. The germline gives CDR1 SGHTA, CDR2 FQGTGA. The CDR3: CASSLEKGKEKLFF. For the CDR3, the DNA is TGTGCCAGCAGCTTAGAAAAGGGGAAAGAAAAACTGTTTTTT.

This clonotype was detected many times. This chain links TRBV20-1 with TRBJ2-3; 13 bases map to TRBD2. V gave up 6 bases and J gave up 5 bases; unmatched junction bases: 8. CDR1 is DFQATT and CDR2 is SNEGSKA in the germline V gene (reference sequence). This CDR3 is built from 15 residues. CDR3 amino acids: CSALGTSGIGDTQYF. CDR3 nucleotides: TGCAGTGCGCTTGGGACTAGCGGGATAGGAGATACGCAGTATTTT.

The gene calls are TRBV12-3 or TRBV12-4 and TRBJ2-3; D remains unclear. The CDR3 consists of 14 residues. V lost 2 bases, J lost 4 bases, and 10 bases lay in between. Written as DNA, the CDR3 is TGTGCCAGCAGTTTAATCGCCGGCTCAGATACGCAGTATTTT. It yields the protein CASSLIAGSDTQYF.

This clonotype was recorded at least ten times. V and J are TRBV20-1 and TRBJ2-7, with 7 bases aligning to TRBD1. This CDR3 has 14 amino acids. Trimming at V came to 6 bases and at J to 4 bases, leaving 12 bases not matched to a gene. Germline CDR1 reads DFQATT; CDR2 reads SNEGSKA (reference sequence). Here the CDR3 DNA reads TGCAGTGCCCCCGAGCTAGGGGGCAGTTACGAGCAGTACTTC. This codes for CSAPELGGSYEQYF.

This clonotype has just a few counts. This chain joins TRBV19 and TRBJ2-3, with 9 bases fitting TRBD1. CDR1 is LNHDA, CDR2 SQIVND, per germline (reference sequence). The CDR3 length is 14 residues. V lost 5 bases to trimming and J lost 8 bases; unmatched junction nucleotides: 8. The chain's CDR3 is CASSPGTGTGTQYF. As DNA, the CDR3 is TGTGCCAGTAGTCCAGGGACAGGGACCGGTACGCAGTATTTT.

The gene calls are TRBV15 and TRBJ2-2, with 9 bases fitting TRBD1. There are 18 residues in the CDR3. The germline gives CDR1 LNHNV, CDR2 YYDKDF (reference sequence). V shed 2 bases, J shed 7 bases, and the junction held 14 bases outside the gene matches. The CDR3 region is CATSRFPPGQGQFGELFF. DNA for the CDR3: TGTGCCACCAGCAGATTTCCCCCGGGACAGGGTCAATTCGGGGAGCTGTTTTTT.

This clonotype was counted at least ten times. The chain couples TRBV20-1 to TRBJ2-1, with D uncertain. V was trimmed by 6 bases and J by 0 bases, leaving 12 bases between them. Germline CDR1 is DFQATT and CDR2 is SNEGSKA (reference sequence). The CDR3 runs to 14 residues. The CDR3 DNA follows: TGCAGTGCCAAAACTGAAAGCTCCTACAATGAGCAGTTCTTC. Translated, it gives CSAKTESSYNEQFF.

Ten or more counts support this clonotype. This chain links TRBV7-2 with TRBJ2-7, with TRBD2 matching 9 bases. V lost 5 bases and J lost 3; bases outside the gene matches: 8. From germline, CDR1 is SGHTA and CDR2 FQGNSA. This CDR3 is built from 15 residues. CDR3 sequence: CASSVLAGSFYEQYF. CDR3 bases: TGTGCCAGCAGCGTTCTAGCGGGGTCGTTCTACGAGCAGTACTTC. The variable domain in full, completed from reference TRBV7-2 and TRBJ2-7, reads GAGVSQSPSNKVTEKGKDVELRCDPISGHTALYWYRQSLGQGLEFLIYFQGNSAPDKSGLPSDRFSAERTGGSVSTLTIQRTQQEDSAVYLCASSVLAGSFYEQYFGPGTRLTVT.

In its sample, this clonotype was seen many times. CDR3 sequence reads: CASSLALTSGRGDEQFF. The CDR3 DNA is TGTGCCAGCAGCTTAGCGCTGACTAGCGGGAGGGGAGATGAGCAGTTCTTC. This chain uses TRBV11-1 with TRBJ2-1; 14 nucleotides match TRBD2. The junction had 6 bases not matched to a gene; V was cut back by 0 bases and J by 8 bases. This CDR3 is 17 amino acids long. CDR1 is SGHAT, CDR2 FQDESV, per germline (reference sequence).

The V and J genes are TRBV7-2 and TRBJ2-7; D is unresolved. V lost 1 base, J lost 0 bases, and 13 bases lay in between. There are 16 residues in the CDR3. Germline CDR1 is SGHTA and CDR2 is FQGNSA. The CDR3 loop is CASSLGSLTGSYEQYF. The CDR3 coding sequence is TGTGCCAGCAGCTTAGGGAGTCTTACCGGCTCCTACGAGCAGTACTTC. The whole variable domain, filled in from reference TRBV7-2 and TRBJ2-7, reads GAGVSQSPSNKVTEKGKDVELRCDPISGHTALYWYRQSLGQGLEFLIYFQGNSAPDKSGLPSDRFSAERTGGSVSTLTIQRTQQEDSAVYLCASSLGSLTGSYEQYFGPGTRLTVT.

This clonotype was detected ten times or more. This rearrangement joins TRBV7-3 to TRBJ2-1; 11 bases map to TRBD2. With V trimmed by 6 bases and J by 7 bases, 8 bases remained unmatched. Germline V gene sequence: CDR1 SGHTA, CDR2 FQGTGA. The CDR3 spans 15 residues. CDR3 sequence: CASRVAGGPGNEQFF. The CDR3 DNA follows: TGTGCCAGCAGGGTAGCGGGAGGGCCTGGTAATGAGCAGTTCTTC.

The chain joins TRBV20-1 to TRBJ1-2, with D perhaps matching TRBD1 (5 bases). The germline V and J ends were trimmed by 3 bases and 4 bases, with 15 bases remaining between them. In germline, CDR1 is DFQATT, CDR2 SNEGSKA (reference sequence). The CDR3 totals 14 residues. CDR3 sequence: CSASRQNRIYGYTF. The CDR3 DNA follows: TGCAGTGCTAGTCGGCAGAACAGGATCTATGGCTACACCTTC.

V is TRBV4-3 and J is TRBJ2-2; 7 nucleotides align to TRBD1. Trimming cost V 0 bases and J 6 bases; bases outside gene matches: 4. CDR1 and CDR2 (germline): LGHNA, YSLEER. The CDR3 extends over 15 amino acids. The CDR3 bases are TGCGCCAGCAGCCAAGAAAGGGGGCTGGCCGGGGAGCTGTTTTTT. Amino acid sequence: CASSQERGLAGELFF.

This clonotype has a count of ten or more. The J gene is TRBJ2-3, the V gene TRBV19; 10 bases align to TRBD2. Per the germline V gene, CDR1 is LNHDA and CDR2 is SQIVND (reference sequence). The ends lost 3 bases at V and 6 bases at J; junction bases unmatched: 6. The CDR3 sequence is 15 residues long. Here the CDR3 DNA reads TGTGCCAGTAGTATCCGGCTAGCGGGAGTTGATACGCAGTATTTT. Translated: CASSIRLAGVDTQYF. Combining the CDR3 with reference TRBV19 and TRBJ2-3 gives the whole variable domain DGGITQSPKYLFRKEGQNVTLSCEQNLNHDAMYWYRQDPGQGLRLIYYSQIVNDFQKGDIAEGYSVSREKKESFPLTVTSAQKNPTAFYLCASSIRLAGVDTQYFGPGTRLTVL.

The chain's CDR3 is CATGRDTSYEQYF. In nucleotides, the CDR3 is TGTGCCACCGGGAGGGACACCTCCTACGAGCAGTACTTC. This chain links TRBV15 with TRBJ2-7; tentative D call: TRBD2 (7 bases). V was trimmed by 8 bases and J by 0 bases, leaving 11 bases between them. Germline V gene data show CDR1 as LNHNV and CDR2 as YYDKDF (reference sequence). This CDR3 contains 13 residues.

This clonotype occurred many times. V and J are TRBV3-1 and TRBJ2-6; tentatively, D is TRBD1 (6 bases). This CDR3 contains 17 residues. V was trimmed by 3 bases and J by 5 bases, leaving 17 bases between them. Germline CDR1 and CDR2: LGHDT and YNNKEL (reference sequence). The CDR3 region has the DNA TGTGCCAGCAGCCATCTCGACAGGTCAGGAAGGGCCAACGTCCTGACTTTC. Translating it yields CASSHLDRSGRANVLTF.

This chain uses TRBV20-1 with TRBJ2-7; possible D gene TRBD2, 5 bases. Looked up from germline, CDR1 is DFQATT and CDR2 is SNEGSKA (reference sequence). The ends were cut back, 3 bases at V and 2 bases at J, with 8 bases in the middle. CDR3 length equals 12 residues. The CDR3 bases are TGCAGTGCTAGCACGCGGGCCTACGAGCAGTACTTC. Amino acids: CSASTRAYEQYF.

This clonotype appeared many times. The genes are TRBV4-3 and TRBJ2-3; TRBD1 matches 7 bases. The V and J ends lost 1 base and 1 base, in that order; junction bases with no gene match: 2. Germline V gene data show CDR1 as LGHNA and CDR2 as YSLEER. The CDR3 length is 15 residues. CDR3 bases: TGCGCCAGCAGCCAAGTTACAGGGGGCACAGATACGCAGTATTTT. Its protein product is CASSQVTGGTDTQYF.

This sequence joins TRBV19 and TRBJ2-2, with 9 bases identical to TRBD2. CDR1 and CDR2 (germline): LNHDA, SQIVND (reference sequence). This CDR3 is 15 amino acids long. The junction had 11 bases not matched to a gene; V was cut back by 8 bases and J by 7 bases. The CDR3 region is CASLGPSGNVGELFF. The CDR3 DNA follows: TGTGCCAGTCTCGGTCCTAGCGGGAACGTCGGGGAGCTGTTTTTT.

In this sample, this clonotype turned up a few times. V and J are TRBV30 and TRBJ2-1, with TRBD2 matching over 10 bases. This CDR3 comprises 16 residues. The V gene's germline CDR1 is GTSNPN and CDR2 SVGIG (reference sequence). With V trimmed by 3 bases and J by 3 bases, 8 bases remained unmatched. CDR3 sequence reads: CAWRPSGSSYYNEQFF. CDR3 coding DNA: TGTGCCTGGAGACCTAGCGGGAGCTCTTACTACAATGAGCAGTTCTTC.

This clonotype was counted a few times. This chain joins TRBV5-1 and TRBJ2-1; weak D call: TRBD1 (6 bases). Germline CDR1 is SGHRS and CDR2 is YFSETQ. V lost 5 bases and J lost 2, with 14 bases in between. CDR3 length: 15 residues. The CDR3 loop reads CASSLTGNTYNEQFF. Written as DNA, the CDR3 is TGCGCCAGCAGTTTAACAGGGAACACCTACAATGAGCAGTTCTTC.

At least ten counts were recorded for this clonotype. CDR3 sequence reads: CSVGVPGNAEAFF. The CDR3 DNA follows: TGCAGCGTTGGAGTCCCGGGTAATGCAGAAGCTTTCTTT. The chain employs TRBV29-1 and TRBJ1-1; D call uncertain. The CDR3 extends over 13 amino acids. Germline CDR1 is SQVTM and CDR2 is ANQGSEA. Trimming stripped 4 bases from V and 8 bases from J, with 17 bases between.

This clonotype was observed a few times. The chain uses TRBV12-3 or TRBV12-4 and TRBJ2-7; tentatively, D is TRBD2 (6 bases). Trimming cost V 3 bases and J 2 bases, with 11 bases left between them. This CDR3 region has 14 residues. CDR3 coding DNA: TGTGCCAGCAGTTTGGGTGGGAGGACCTACGAGCAGTACTTC. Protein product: CASSLGGRTYEQYF.

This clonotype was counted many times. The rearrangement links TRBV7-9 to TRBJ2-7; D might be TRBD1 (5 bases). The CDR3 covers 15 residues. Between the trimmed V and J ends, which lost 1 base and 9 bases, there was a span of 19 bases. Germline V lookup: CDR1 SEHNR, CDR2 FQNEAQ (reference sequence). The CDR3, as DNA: TGTGCCAGCAGCTTAGGTGTCGACAGTTTAGAATGGCAGTACTTC. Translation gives CASSLGVDSLEWQYF.